This T cell receptor (beta chain) was obtained from a study of identical twins. Donors were all healthy Caucasians. TCRdb ran MiXCR on the 5' RACE reads and lists one entry per CDR3 protein. The table records 350,000 or so distinct CDR3 sequences, over 9% of them present only once. Points on this clonotype: Its antigen remains unknown.

Study outcomes and limitations: Insertions ran lower in abundant cord blood beta clonotypes, though not in memory repertoires. Twins' excess sharing was less marked for out-of-frame beta sequences.

A further study also used this sample, focusing on yellow fever vaccine responses in identical twins. As reported in that work: The authors reported partly convergent, partly personalized vaccine responses in identical twins.

The receptor was isolated from a woman between 18 and 29 years old in good health. Sequenced sample: CD8+ T cells sorted from blood.

The CDR3 protein is CSVEDGESGANVLTF. The CDR3 DNA reads TGCAGCGTTGAAGACGGGGAGTCTGGGGCCAACGTCCTGACTTTC. The chain links TRBV29-1 to TRBJ2-6; perhaps TRBD2 as D (5 bases). Between the trimmed V and J ends, which lost 0 bases and 1 base, there was a span of 7 bases. Germline V gene sequence: CDR1 SQVTM, CDR2 ANQGSEA. CDR3 length: 15 amino acids.